The source of this T cell receptor (beta chain) is a study of blood T cell repertoires in COVID-19. Study as a whole: The United States, Italy and Spain supplied acute and convalescent COVID-19 samples. In each case, the material was cDNA or gDNA derived from T cells, B-cell-depleted T cells, or PBMCs.

Per the study methods: Reference gene primer amplification in the assay estimated nucleated cell counts. The repertoire was sequenced with immunoSEQ multiplex PCR; TCRdb's copy has only in-frame clones and lacks some. The V and J calls and the clone size are those of that table, but D and trimming were determined from the DNA. The table has 140,000 or so clones, 75% to 90% seen once. Germline V CDR1 and CDR2: LNHDA, SQIVND (reference sequence). The V end was cut by 3 bases, the J end by 9 bases, with 9 bases between. The CDR3 covers 12 residues. The sequencing input was peripheral blood. V is TRBV19 and J is TRBJ2-1; TRBD2 is a possible D gene (5 bases). The sequence was collected from a woman aged 45-65 years with acute or convalescent COVID-19. CDR3 region: CASSIVGSEQFF. DNA of the CDR3: TGTGCCAGTAGTATTGTTGGGAGTGAGCAGTTCTTC. The whole variable domain, filled in from reference TRBV19 and TRBJ2-1, reads DGGITQSPKYLFRKEGQNVTLSCEQNLNHDAMYWYRQDPGQGLRLIYYSQIVNDFQKGDIAEGYSVSREKKESFPLTVTSAQKNPTAFYLCASSIVGSEQFFGPGTRLTVL.